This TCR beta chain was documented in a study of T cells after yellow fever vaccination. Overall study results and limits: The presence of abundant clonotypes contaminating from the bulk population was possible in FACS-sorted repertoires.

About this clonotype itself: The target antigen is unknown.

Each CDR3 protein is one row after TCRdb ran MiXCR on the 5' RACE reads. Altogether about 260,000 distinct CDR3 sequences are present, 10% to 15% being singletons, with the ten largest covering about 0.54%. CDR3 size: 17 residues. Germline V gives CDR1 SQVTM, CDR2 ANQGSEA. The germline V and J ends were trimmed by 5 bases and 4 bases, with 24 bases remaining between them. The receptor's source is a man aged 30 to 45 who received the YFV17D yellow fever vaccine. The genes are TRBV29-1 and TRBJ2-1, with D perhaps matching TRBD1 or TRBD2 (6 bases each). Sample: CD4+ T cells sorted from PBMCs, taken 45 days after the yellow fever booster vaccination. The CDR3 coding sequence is TGCAGCGTTATTGATTCCAAAGTCAAGGGGGGTTACAATGAGCAGTTCTTC. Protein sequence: CSVIDSKVKGGYNEQFF.